Here is one T cell receptor beta chain with its context. Its antigen is not yet known. Base-call qualities are not available, and no considerably larger clone is one nucleotide away. V gives up 4 bases and J gives up 0 bases, and the segment between their germline ends measures 10 bases. The CDR3 sequence holds 15 residues, the cysteine and phenylalanine included. Only the CDR3 DNA stays, 45 bases, in frame from base 1. Looking up the germline V gene (reference sequence) yields CDR1 SEHNR and CDR2 FQNEAQ. Peripheral blood CD8+ and CD4+ T cells from healthy donors, Susac syndrome patients and multiple sclerosis patients were profiled by high-throughput TCR beta sequencing. Multiple sclerosis controls were treatment-naive patients with stable or active relapsing-remitting disease fulfilling revised McDonald criteria. CD8+ TEMRA cells were enriched by FACS, while bulk CD8+ and CD4+ T cells were purified by magnetic negative isolation. Blood was drawn into EDTA tubes, processed within 24 hours, and PBMCs were isolated by density gradient centrifugation. PBMCs intended for TCR sequencing were cryopreserved in liquid nitrogen and were subsequently thawed in a 37 degrees C water bath. Purity of sorted or isolated CD4+, CD8+ and CD8+ TEMRA cells was at least 90%.

RNA was extracted using the RNeasy kit, and roughly 0.5 to 1 ug of the RNA was reverse transcribed with random hexamers. The immunoSEQ multiplex PCR assay, which covers 54 Vbeta and 13 Jbeta segments, was used to amplify TCR beta CDR3 regions. PCR amplification bias was corrected by using a synthetic template baseline for primer optimization and computational correction. Processing in the source paper ran as follows. Only productive sequences were kept, with reads annotated to V, D and J genes according to IMGT and analyzed in immunoSEQ Analyzer. To calculate clonality, Shannon entropy was normalized by log2 of the number of productive unique sequences and then subtracted from one. For each patient and control, public and private clones were evaluated within the 100 most prevalent clones. Susac-specific clones were defined as absent from healthy and MS cohorts, some 1,000 published viral clones and other ImmuneACCESS disease sequences. TCRdb reworked the public reads: Q25 trimming with fastp, MiXCR clone assembly, productive beta chains retained. One record per CDR3 amino acid sequence lists the most common genes and DNA. The V and J calls and clone size are TCRdb's, not the authors'. This sample comprises 250,000 to 350,000 distinct CDR3 sequences, around 90% of them detected only once. Together, the top ten hold roughly 0.07% of the sample.

The entry originates in a study of CD8 T cells in Susac syndrome (dated 2019 in TCRdb). Broadly, across the study: Repertoire sequencing was used to test whether CD8+ T cell activation and differentiation in Susac syndrome was antigen driven. Study-level results and caveats: The number of individuals in the TCR sequencing and HLA analysis was recognized as being relatively small.

This TCR came from a human donor with multiple sclerosis. The sample was CD4+ T cells from PBMCs. The rearrangement combines TRBV7-9 with TRBJ1-5; perhaps TRBD1 is the D gene, with 6 bases matching. The CDR3 protein is CASSSGQYSNQPQHF. The nucleotide sequence is TGTGCCAGCAGCTCCGGACAGTATAGCAATCAGCCCCAGCATTTT. Where the CDR3 stops, the reference TRBV7-9 and TRBJ1-5 genes take over; the full variable domain is DTGVSQNPRHKITKRGQNVTFRCDPISEHNRLYWYRQTLGQGPEFLTYFQNEAQLEKSRLLSDRFSAERPKGSFSTLEIQRTEQGDSAMYLCASSSGQYSNQPQHFGDGTRLSIL.